This T cell receptor (beta chain) was sequenced in a study of blood T cell repertoires in COVID-19. Study details: The United States, Italy and Spain provided the acute and convalescent COVID-19 samples. Sources were T cells, B-cell-depleted T cells, or PBMCs; the material itself was cDNA or gDNA.

Methods used by the authors: Scientists estimated how many nucleated cells there were by amplifying reference gene primers. Some clones are missing from TCRdb's copy, which holds only in-frame ones; the method was immunoSEQ multiplex PCR. V and J calls and clone size follow that table, whereas D and trimming were derived from the DNA. The table lists about 310,000 clones, about nine tenths of them singletons. Only one count was recorded for this clone. The sequenced material came from peripheral blood. The sequence was obtained from a man aged 50 or older with active or convalescent COVID-19.

The CDR3 sequence is CASRRTGNTGELFF. CDR3 DNA: TGCGCCAGCAGAAGGACAGGGAACACCGGGGAGCTGTTTTTT. The V and J genes are TRBV10-2 and TRBJ2-2; 7 nucleotides match TRBD1. The CDR3 covers 14 residues. The J segment lost 1 base and the V segment lost 6 bases, leaving 2 bases of the junction unmatched. Germline CDR1 and CDR2: WSHSY and SAAADI.